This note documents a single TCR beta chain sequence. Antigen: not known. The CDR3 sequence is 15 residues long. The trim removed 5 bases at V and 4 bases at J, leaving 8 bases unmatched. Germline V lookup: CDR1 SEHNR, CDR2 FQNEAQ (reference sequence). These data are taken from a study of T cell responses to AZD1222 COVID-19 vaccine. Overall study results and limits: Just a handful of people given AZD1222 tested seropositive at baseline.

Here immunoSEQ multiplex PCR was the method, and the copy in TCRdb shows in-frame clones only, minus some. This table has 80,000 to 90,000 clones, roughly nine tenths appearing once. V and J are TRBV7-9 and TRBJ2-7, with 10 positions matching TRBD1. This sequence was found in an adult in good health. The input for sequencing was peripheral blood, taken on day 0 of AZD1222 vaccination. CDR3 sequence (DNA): TGTGCCAGCAGCCCAACCGGGACAGGGGCGTACGAGCAGTACTTC. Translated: CASSPTGTGAYEQYF.